This TCR beta chain stems from a study of control samples from healthy donors and cancer patients. Measured with immunoSEQ multiplex PCR; TCRdb has only the in-frame clones, and not every one. The data contain around 130,000 clones, about 90% of them singletons. The germline CDR1 and CDR2 sequences are SGHNT and YYREEE (reference sequence). Deletions cut 4 bases from V and 3 bases from J, with 5 bases between. This CDR3 has 12 residues. Sequencing was carried out using PBMCs. The chain uses TRBV5-4 and TRBJ2-1; D remains ambiguous. The sequence derives from a man in his forties or fifties with head and neck cancer. Here the CDR3 reads CASSRDYNEQFF. The CDR3 nucleotides are TGTGCCAGCAGCCGAGACTACAATGAGCAGTTCTTC.